One T cell receptor (beta chain) is described in this entry. It has no known antigen specificity. The record has no base qualities; no much larger clone is one base away. Participants in the prospective study were aged roughly 18 to 100 years, lived in 24 United States geographic areas, and enrolled through a virtual design. To assign participants to cohorts, the prospective study relied on clinical history that participants themselves reported in a screening survey and a study questionnaire. Recovered participants in ImmuneRACE Cohort 3 were defined as having two consecutive negative NP/OP PCR tests, clearance from a healthcare professional, or resolution of symptoms. Each participant in the prospective study had whole blood, serum and a nasopharyngeal or oropharyngeal swab collected by mobile phlebotomists. Participants in the prospective study had the option to provide additional blood draws and questionnaires over a roughly 2-month period. Prospective study blood samples were shipped either frozen or at room temperature before DNA extraction.

TCRbeta CDR3 regions were amplified from genomic DNA by means of the immunoSEQ Assay, a bias-controlled multiplex PCR. Turning to the authors' computational methods: Within the assay, amplification of reference gene primers was used to estimate how many nucleated cells each sample contained. To quantify the absolute abundance of each unique TCRbeta CDR3 rearrangement, sequence reads were collapsed and filtered. For each sample, productive Simpson clonality was calculated as the square root of Simpson's diversity index across productive rearrangements. The immuneACCESS repertoire file appears here via TCRdb, limited to in-frame rearrangements. These files lack a portion of the clones; in checked studies, under half of the deficit traces to unresolved V genes, and the cause of the others is not known. V and J calls plus clone size are reproduced from that table; the DNA served to infer D and trimming. The sample has roughly 300,000 clones on record, more than 85% of them singletons. Together, the top ten hold about a fifth of the sample.

Trimming costs V 6 bases and J 8 bases, and their ends lie 11 bases apart. The CDR3 holds 12 amino acids from the cysteine to the phenylalanine. Only the CDR3 portion is preserved as DNA: 36 bases, with reading frame beginning at the first base. CDR1 and CDR2, looked up from the germline V gene, are ENHRY and SYGVKD. This specimen belongs to a study of blood T cell repertoires in COVID-19 (dated by TCRdb to the early 2020s). As for the study more broadly: The collaborator samples originated in the United States, Italy and Spain and spanned the acute and convalescent phases of COVID-19. The material from the prospective study consisted of cDNA or gDNA derived from T cells, B-cell-depleted T cells, or PBMCs. The sample metadata nearly always contained a de-identified subject ID, COVID-19 status, age in years and sex. Where available, HLA class I and class II types were obtained from metadata supplied by the sample provider rather than from assay-based typing. The dataset comprised deeply sampled blood TCRbeta repertoires from subjects exposed to, actively infected with, or recovered from COVID-19. The samples were drawn from the first 160 participants of the ongoing ImmuneRACE study and from about 1,200 subjects provided by 6 global collaborators. A freely available public database, intended as a resource for researchers studying the immune response to SARS-CoV-2, is where the repertoires were released. Paper-wide results and their limitations: Clinical and demographic metadata were provided uncurated, with the amount varying by source and participant.

The sample consisted of PBMCs or T cells enriched from blood (not recorded which). The chain is assembled from TRBV10-3 and TRBJ2-1; there is no confident call for the D gene. The TCR comes from a woman aged 25 to 39 who had recovered from COVID-19. The CDR3 protein sequence reads: CAISSTSDEQFF. At the DNA level, the sequence is TGTGCCATCAGCTCTACTTCGGATGAGCAGTTCTTC.